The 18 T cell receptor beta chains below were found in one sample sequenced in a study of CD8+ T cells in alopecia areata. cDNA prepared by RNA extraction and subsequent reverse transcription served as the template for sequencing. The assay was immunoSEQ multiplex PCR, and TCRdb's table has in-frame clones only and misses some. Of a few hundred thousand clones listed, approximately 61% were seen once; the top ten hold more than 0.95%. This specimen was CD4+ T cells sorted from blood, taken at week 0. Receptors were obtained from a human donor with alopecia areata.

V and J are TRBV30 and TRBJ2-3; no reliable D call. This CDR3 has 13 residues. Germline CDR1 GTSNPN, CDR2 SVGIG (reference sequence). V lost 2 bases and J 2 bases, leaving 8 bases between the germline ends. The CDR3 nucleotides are TGTGCCTGGAGTTACCCTTACACAGATACGCAGTATTTT. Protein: CAWSYPYTDTQYF.

This chain's CDR3 is CASTPAVSSYNEQFF. CDR3 DNA sequence: TGTGCCAGCACCCCAGCGGTTAGCTCCTACAATGAGCAGTTCTTC. The genes are TRBV7-2 and TRBJ2-1; TRBD2 might be the D (5 bases). Per germline, CDR1 SGHTA and CDR2 FQGNSA. Trimming shortened V by 7 bases and J by 0 bases, and 13 bases separated the two germline ends. The CDR3 is 15 residues long.

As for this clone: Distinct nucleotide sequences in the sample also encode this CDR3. CDR3 sequence reads: CASSVGPSTDTQYF. CDR3 in DNA: TGTGCCAGCAGCGTGGGGCCTAGCACAGATACGCAGTATTTT. This rearrangement joins TRBV9 to TRBJ2-3; a weak D match, TRBD1 (5 bases). V lost 2 bases and J lost 0, with 7 bases in between. The CDR3 has 14 amino acids. Germline CDR1 is SGDLS and CDR2 is YYNGEE.

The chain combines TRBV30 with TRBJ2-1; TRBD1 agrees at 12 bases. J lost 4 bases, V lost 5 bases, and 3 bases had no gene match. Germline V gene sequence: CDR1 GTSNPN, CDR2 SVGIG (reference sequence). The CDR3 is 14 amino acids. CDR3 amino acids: CAWLGQGAYNEQFF. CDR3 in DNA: TGTGCCTGGTTGGGACAGGGGGCTTACAATGAGCAGTTCTTC.

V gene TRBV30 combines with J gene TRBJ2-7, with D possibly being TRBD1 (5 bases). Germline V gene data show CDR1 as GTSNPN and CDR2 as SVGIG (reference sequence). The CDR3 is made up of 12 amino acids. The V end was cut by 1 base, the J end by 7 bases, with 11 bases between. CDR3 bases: TGTGCCTGGAGTGGACAGCAAGTTGAGCAGTACTTC. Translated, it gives CAWSGQQVEQYF.

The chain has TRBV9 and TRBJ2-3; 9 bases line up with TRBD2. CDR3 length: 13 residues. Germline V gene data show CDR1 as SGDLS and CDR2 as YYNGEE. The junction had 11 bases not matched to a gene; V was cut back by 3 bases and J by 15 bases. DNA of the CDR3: TGTGCCAGCAGCGAGGGCGGGACTAGCTTAGTATATTTT. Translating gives CASSEGGTSLVYF.

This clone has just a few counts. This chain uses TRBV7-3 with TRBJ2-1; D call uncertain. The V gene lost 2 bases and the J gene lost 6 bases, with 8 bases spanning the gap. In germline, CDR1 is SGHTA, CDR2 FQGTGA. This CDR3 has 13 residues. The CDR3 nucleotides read TGTGCCAGCAGCTTATTAAGGGTCAATGAGCAGTTCTTC. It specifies CASSLLRVNEQFF.

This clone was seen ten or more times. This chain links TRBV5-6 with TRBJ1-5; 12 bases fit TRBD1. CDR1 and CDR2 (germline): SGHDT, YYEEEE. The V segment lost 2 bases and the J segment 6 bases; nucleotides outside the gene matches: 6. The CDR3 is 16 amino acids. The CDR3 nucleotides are TGTGCCAGCAGCTTTACGGGACAGGGGGCGAGTCAGCCCCAGCATTTT. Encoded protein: CASSFTGQGASQPQHF.

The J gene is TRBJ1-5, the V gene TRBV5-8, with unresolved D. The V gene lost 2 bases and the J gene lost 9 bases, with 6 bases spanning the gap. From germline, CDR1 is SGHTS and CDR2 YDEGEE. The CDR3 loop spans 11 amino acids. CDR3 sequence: CASSLDWPQHF. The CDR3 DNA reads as TGTGCCAGCAGCTTAGATTGGCCCCAGCATTTT. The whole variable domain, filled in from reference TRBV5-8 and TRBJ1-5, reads EAGVTQSPTHLIKTRGQQATLRCSPISGHTSVYWYQQALGLGLQFLLWYDEGEERNRGNFPPRFSGRQFPNYSSELNVNALELEDSALYLCASSLDWPQHFGDGTRLSIL.

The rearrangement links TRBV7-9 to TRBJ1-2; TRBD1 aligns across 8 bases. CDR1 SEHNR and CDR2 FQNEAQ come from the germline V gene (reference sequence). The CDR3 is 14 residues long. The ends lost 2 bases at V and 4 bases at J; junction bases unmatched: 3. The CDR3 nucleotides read TGTGCCAGCAGCTTACGGACAGGGATCTATGGCTACACCTTC. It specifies CASSLRTGIYGYTF.

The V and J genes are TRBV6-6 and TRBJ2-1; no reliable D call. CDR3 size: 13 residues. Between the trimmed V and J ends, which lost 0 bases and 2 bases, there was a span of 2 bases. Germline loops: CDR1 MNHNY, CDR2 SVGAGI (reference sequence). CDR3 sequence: CASSYSTYNEQFF. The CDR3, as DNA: TGTGCCAGCAGTTACTCAACCTACAATGAGCAGTTCTTC.

As DNA, the CDR3 is TGTGCCAGCGGCTGGACAGGCCCAAATTATTCACCCCTCCACTTT. This gives the protein CASGWTGPNYSPLHF. The chain carries TRBV27 and TRBJ1-6, with 7 bases matching TRBD1. This CDR3 is built from 15 residues. Per the germline V gene, CDR1 is MNHEY and CDR2 is SMNVEV (reference sequence). V lost 8 bases and J lost 8; bases outside the gene matches: 12.

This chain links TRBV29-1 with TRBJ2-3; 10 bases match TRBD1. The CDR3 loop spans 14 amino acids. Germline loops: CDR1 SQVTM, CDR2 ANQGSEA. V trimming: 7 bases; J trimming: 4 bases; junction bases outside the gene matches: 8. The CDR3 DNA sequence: TGCAGCGGGAGACAGGGGGCGCGAGCAGATACGCAGTATTTT. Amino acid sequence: CSGRQGARADTQYF.

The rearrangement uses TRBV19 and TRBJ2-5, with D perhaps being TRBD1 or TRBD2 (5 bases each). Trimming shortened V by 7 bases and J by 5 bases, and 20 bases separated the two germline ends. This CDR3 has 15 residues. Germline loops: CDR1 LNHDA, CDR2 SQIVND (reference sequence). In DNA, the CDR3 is TGTGCCAGTACCCGGGGCCTCACTGGGACGGAGACCCAGTACTTC. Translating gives CASTRGLTGTETQYF.

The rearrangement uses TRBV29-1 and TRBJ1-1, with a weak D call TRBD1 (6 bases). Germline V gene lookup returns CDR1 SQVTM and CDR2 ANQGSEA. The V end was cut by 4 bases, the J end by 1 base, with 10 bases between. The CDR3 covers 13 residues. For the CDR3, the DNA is TGCAGCGTTGCCGAACAGGGGAACACTGAAGCTTTCTTT. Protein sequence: CSVAEQGNTEAFF.

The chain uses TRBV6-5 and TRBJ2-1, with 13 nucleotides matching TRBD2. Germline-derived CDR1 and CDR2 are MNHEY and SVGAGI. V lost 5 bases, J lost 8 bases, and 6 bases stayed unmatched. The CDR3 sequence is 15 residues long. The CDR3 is CASSLWTSGGHEQFF. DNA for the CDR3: TGTGCCAGCAGTCTCTGGACTAGCGGGGGCCATGAGCAGTTCTTC.

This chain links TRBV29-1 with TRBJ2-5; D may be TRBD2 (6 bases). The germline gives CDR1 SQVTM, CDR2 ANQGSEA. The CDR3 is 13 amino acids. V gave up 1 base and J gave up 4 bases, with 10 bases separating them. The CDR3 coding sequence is TGCAGCGTTGAAGCTAGCGTGCGAGAGACCCAGTACTTC. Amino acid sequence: CSVEASVRETQYF.

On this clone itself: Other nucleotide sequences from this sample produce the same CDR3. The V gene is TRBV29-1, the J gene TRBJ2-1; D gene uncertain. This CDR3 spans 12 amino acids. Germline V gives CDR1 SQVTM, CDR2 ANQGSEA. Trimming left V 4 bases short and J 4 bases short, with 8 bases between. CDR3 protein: CSVVSSYNEQFF. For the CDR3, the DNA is TGCAGCGTTGTATCTAGTTACAATGAGCAGTTCTTC.